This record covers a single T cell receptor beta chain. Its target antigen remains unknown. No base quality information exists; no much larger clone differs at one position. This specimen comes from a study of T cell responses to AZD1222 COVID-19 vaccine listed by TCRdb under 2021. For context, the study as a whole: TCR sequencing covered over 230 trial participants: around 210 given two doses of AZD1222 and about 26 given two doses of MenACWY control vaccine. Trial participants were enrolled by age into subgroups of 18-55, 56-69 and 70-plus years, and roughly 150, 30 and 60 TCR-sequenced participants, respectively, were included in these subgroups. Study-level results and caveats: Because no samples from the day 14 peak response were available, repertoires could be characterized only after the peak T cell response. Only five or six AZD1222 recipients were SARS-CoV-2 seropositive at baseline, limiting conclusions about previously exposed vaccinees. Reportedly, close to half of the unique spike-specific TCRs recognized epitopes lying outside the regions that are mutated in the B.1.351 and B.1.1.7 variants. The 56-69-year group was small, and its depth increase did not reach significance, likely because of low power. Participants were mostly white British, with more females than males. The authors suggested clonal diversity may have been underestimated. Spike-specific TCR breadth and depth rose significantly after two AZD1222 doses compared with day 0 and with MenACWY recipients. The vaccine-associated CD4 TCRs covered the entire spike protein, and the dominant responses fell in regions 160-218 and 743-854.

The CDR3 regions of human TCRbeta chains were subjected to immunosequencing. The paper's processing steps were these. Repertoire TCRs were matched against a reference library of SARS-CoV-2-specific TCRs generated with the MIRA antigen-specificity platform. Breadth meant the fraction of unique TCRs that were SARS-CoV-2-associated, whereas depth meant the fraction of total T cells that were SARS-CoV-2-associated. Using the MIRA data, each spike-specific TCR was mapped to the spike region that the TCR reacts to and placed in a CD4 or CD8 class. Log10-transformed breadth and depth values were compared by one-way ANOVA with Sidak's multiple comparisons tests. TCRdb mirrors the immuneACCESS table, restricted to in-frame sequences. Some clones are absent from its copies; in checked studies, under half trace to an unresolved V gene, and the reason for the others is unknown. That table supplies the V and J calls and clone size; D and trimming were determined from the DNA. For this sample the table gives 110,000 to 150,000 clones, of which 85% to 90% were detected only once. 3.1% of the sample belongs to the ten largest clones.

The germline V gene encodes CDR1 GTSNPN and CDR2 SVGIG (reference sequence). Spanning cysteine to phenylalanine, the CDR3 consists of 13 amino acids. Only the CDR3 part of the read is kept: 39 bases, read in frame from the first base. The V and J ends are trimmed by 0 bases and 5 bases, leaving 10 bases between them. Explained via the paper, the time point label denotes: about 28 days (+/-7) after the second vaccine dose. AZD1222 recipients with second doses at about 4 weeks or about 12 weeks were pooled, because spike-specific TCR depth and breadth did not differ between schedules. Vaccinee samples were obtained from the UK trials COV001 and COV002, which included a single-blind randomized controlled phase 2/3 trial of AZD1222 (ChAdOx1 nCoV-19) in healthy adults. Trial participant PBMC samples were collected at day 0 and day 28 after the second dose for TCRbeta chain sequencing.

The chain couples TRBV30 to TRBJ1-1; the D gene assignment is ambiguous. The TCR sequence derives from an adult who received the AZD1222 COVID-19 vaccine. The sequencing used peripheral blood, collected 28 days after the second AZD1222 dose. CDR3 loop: CAWSVRLGTEAFF. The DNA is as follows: TGTGCCTGGAGTGTTCGGTTGGGGACTGAAGCTTTCTTT.